This TCR beta chain appears in the sequencing data of a study of response to subunit inactivated influenza vaccine. TCRdb re-called the RT-PCR reads with MiXCR, one entry per CDR3 protein. Of about 190,000 distinct CDR3 sequences listed, under 15% were seen once; the top ten hold approximately 25%. This clonotype was seen only a few times. Per the germline V gene, CDR1 is WNHNN and CDR2 is SYGVQD (reference sequence). After removal of 6 bases from V and 8 bases from J, the junction contained 13 bases not matched to a gene. This CDR3 region has 14 residues. The V call is TRBV10-1, the J call TRBJ2-7, with 7 positions matching TRBD1. The sequence derives from a man aged 50-60 years who received an inactivated influenza vaccine. Source: CD8+ T cells sorted from PBMCs, taken around 5 days after vaccination. This CDR3 reads CASSRDSGTGQQYF. The CDR3, as DNA: TGCGCCAGCAGCCGGGACAGCGGAACAGGACAGCAGTACTTC.